The 20 T cell receptor beta chains below were found in one sample sequenced in a study of blood T cell repertoires in COVID-19 (dated by TCRdb to 2020 to 2021). Libraries came from the immunoSEQ multiplex PCR assay. TCRdb took this table from immuneACCESS and kept in-frame rearrangements with V and J called. Such tables lack part of the clones; where checked against another copy, unresolved V genes explain under half of the gap, and the rest is unexplained. This sample lists over 100,000 clones; less than 85% were detected once. The ten largest clones take up about 20% of the sample. Sequenced material: peripheral blood. These receptors were obtained from a woman aged 55-70 years with acute or convalescent COVID-19.

V usage is TRBV19 and J usage is TRBJ2-1; the match to TRBD2 covers 11 bases. Germline V lookup: CDR1 LNHDA, CDR2 SQIVND (reference sequence). V dropped 4 bases and J dropped 2; count of bases not matched to a gene: 4. The CDR3 has 16 residues. Here the CDR3 reads CASSTQLAGAYNEQFF. In DNA, the CDR3 is TGTGCCAGTAGTACCCAACTAGCGGGGGCCTACAATGAGCAGTTCTTC.

This rearrangement joins TRBV28 to TRBJ2-6; 9 nucleotides match TRBD2. V lost 3 bases and J lost 0; bases outside the gene matches: 3. This CDR3 has 17 residues. CDR1 is MDHEN, CDR2 SYDVKM, per germline. The CDR3 DNA reads TGTGCCAGCAGTTTCCCTAGCGGGGACTCTGGGGCCAACGTCCTGACTTTC. It is translated as CASSFPSGDSGANVLTF.

The sample holds a few counts of this clone. This chain links TRBV5-1 with TRBJ1-1; no clear D gene. The CDR3 is made up of 14 amino acids. Trimming took off 0 bases at V and 3 bases at J, with 9 bases between the two ends. Germline V gene lookup returns CDR1 SGHRS and CDR2 YFSETQ. CDR3 in DNA: TGCGCCAGCAGCTTGGATGCCGGTTACACTGAAGCTTTCTTT. Translation gives CASSLDAGYTEAFF.

This chain links TRBV6-5 with TRBJ1-1; tentatively, D is TRBD1 (5 bases). The CDR3 has 15 amino acids. Germline V gene lookup returns CDR1 MNHEY and CDR2 SVGAGI. V gave up 6 bases and J gave up 1 base, with 15 bases separating them. The CDR3 region has the DNA TGTGCCAGCAGGCCTCGGAGAACAGGGAACACTGAAGCTTTCTTT. Translating gives CASRPRRTGNTEAFF.

The V call is TRBV2, the J call TRBJ2-7; possible D gene TRBD2, 5 bases. Germline V gene sequence: CDR1 SNHLY, CDR2 FYNNEI. There are 12 residues in the CDR3. V was shortened by 8 bases and J by 2 bases, with 10 bases between the two germline ends. CDR3 in DNA: TGTGCCAGCTGGACTTTCACCTACGAGCAGTACTTC. This sequence encodes CASWTFTYEQYF. Complete variable domain (other parts from reference TRBV2 and TRBJ2-7): EPEVTQTPSHQVTQMGQEVILRCVPISNHLYFYWYRQILGQKVEFLVSFYNNEISEKSEIFDDQFSVERPDGSNFTLKIRSTKLEDSAMYFCASWTFTYEQYFGPGTRLTVT.

The V call is TRBV29-1, the J call TRBJ1-1, with 7 bases lining up with TRBD1. Germline CDR1 is SQVTM and CDR2 is ANQGSEA. This CDR3 has 13 residues. J gave up 3 bases and V 7 bases, and 8 bases lay outside the gene matches. The CDR3 region is CSAATGRDTEAFF. As DNA, the CDR3 is TGCAGCGCCGCGACAGGGAGAGACACTGAAGCTTTCTTT.

The chain couples TRBV2 to TRBJ2-3, with 8 bases identical to TRBD2. Germline V gene data show CDR1 as SNHLY and CDR2 as FYNNEI. There are 17 residues in the CDR3. Trimming cost V 2 bases and J 3 bases; bases outside gene matches: 10. In nucleotides, the CDR3 is TGTGCCAGCAGTGAAATGCCGAGCGGGGGTAAAACAGATACGCAGTATTTT. This gives the protein CASSEMPSGGKTDTQYF.

This clone has just one count. The chain carries TRBV7-8 and TRBJ1-2; weak D call: TRBD1 (5 bases). Trimming stripped 5 bases from V and 0 bases from J, with 13 bases between. This CDR3 comprises 15 residues. Germline V gives CDR1 SGHVS, CDR2 FQNEAQ. The CDR3 sequence is CASSLTPTANYGYTF. Here the CDR3 DNA reads TGTGCCAGCAGCCTTACGCCGACAGCTAACTATGGCTACACCTTC.

This chain links TRBV2 with TRBJ1-1; D not resolved. This CDR3 contains 13 residues. V lost 0 bases and J 11 bases, leaving 13 bases between the germline ends. The V gene's germline CDR1 is SNHLY and CDR2 FYNNEI. DNA of the CDR3: TGTGCCAGCAGTGAAGCGGGTAGGCGGGAGGCTTTCTTT. This encodes CASSEAGRREAFF.

The CDR3 reads CASSLPSNEQFF. CDR3 nucleotide sequence: TGCGCCAGCAGCTTGCCGTCCAATGAGCAGTTCTTC. The chain carries TRBV5-1 and TRBJ2-1, with D unresolved. The CDR3 loop spans 12 amino acids. V was clipped by 1 base and J by 6 bases, with 5 bases between them. Germline values: CDR1 SGHRS, CDR2 YFSETQ.

The genes are TRBV5-1 and TRBJ2-3, with D possibly TRBD1 on 5 matching bases. CDR3 length: 14 residues. Germline values: CDR1 SGHRS, CDR2 YFSETQ. The V gene lost 1 base and the J gene lost 5 bases, with 11 bases spanning the gap. The CDR3 DNA is TGCGCCAGCAGCTTGCGTGGGGCGTTAGATACGCAGTATTTT. It codes for CASSLRGALDTQYF. Complete variable domain (other parts from reference TRBV5-1 and TRBJ2-3): KAGVTQTPRYLIKTRGQQVTLSCSPISGHRSVSWYQQTPGQGLQFLFEYFSETQRNKGNFPGRFSGRQFSNSRSEMNVSTLELGDSALYLCASSLRGALDTQYFGPGTRLTVL.

CDR3 coding DNA: TGTGCCTGGGGGGATCTCGGGAATTCACCCCTCCACTTT. Protein: CAWGDLGNSPLHF. The V call is TRBV30, the J call TRBJ1-6; D is unclear. The length of the CDR3 is 13 residues. V shed 5 bases and J shed 7 bases, with 12 bases lying between them. Germline loops: CDR1 GTSNPN, CDR2 SVGIG (reference sequence).

CDR3 DNA sequence: TGTGCCAGTAGTATGGGCAGAACTAGCGGGACGGCCTACGAGCAGTACTTC. Translated, it gives CASSMGRTSGTAYEQYF. The V call is TRBV19, the J call TRBJ2-7; 10 nucleotides align to TRBD2. After removal of 3 bases from V and 2 bases from J, the junction contained 10 bases not matched to a gene. Germline V gene lookup returns CDR1 LNHDA and CDR2 SQIVND (reference sequence). The CDR3 has 17 amino acids.

The chain uses TRBV6-2 or TRBV6-3 and TRBJ2-4, with D hard to call. Trimming removed 5 bases from V and 0 bases from J, with 11 bases in between. The CDR3 length is 15 residues. In germline, CDR1 is MNHEY, CDR2 SVGEGT. The CDR3 region has the DNA TGTGCCAGCAGTGGTACCCCGCGAGCCAAAAACATTCAGTACTTC. Translating gives CASSGTPRAKNIQYF.

The chain has TRBV9 and TRBJ2-1; 7 bases are a match to TRBD1. Germline CDR1 is SGDLS and CDR2 is YYNGEE. The CDR3 runs 15 residues. Losses at the gene ends were 4 bases for V and 3 bases for J; bases not matched to a gene: 7. Here the CDR3 reads CASSRGAGGYNEQFF. The CDR3 nucleotides read TGTGCCAGCAGCCGAGGGGCAGGGGGCTACAATGAGCAGTTCTTC.

CDR3 in amino acids: CASSVDSSGANVLTF. CDR3 in DNA: TGTGCCAGCAGCGTCGACAGCTCTGGGGCCAACGTCCTGACTTTC. The gene calls are TRBV9 and TRBJ2-6; possibly TRBD1 for D (5 bases). CDR3 length: 15 residues. Trimming took off 2 bases at V and 0 bases at J, with 6 bases between the two ends. The V gene's germline CDR1 is SGDLS and CDR2 YYNGEE.

This CDR3 reads CASSRYSTGGMNTEAFF. The CDR3 coding sequence is TGTGCCAGCTCCCGCTATTCGACAGGGGGCATGAACACTGAAGCTTTCTTT. V is TRBV18 and J is TRBJ1-1; TRBD1 agrees at 10 bases. Per the germline V gene, CDR1 is KGHSH and CDR2 is LQKENI. The CDR3 is 17 residues long. V trimming: 6 bases; J trimming: 0 bases; junction bases outside the gene matches: 10.

The V gene is TRBV18, the J gene TRBJ2-1; 10 bases line up with TRBD1. The CDR3 totals 15 residues. The germline gives CDR1 KGHSH, CDR2 LQKENI. J gave up 7 bases and V 3 bases, and 6 bases lay outside the gene matches. The CDR3 reads CASSPLDRGRNEQFF. CDR3 sequence (DNA): TGTGCCAGCTCACCCCTTGACAGGGGGCGAAATGAGCAGTTCTTC.

This clone was detected once. The J gene is TRBJ1-4, the V gene TRBV5-1; no firm D call. Trimming cost V 0 bases and J 2 bases, with 5 bases left between them. The CDR3 sequence is 14 residues long. Germline V gene data show CDR1 as SGHRS and CDR2 as YFSETQ. CDR3 nucleotide sequence: TGCGCCAGCAGCTTGGGGCAGACTAATGAAAAACTGTTTTTT. It specifies CASSLGQTNEKLFF.

This chain connects TRBV7-9 to TRBJ1-3; 9 positions match TRBD1. The V gene's germline CDR1 is SEHNR and CDR2 FQNEAQ (reference sequence). This CDR3 spans 16 amino acids. V shed 1 base, J shed 2 bases, and the junction held 3 bases outside the gene matches. The CDR3 loop is CASSLVGTGTGNTIYF. The CDR3 region has the DNA TGTGCCAGCAGCTTAGTCGGGACAGGGACTGGAAACACCATATATTTT.